This TCR beta chain was identified during a study of identifying expanded T cells in peripheral blood. Study-level points and caveats: Variance in clone template counts between approximately two-week samples significantly increased with total template count across all healthy donors.

Sequencing was performed with immunoSEQ multiplex PCR; in TCRdb, only in-frame clones are kept and a portion is missing. The repertoire holds tens of thousands of clones, with over 75% as singletons. V gave up 5 bases and J gave up 0 bases, with 14 bases separating them. The CDR3 has 16 amino acids. CDR1 and CDR2 from the germline V gene are SGHNT and YENEEA. As to this clone: Its antigen is still unknown.

The sequencing input was blood. The clonotype comes from a person aged 18 to 75 in good health. V is TRBV11-3 and J is TRBJ2-1; possibly TRBD2 for D (5 bases). CDR3 protein: CASSGRGPDSYNEQFF. The CDR3, as DNA: TGTGCCAGCAGCGGGAGAGGACCTGACTCCTACAATGAGCAGTTCTTC.